This TCR beta chain derives from a study of T cells in Graves' hyperthyroidism and ophthalmopathy. Overall study: Peripheral blood specimens were obtained at initial diagnosis, prior to any treatment.

The source material, RNA transcripts, was used to amplify TCR beta CDR3 regions. HTBI primers were employed in a first-round RT-PCR of the TCR CDR3. TCRdb used MiXCR to reprocess the multiplex PCR reads, holding one entry per CDR3 protein. The table includes hundreds of thousands of distinct CDR3 sequences, about 17% detected once. Stable Graves' hyperthyroidism denoted no ophthalmopathy progression over 18 months. Study conclusions and caveats: Model-based prediction identified ophthalmopathy a median around 6.7 months prior to its onset. Most thyroid clonotypes with frequency above 0.001 were detected in blood.

At least ten counts were recorded for this clonotype. Antigen unknown. The sample taken for sequencing was blood. The TCR originated in a woman aged 30 to 39 with Graves' hyperthyroidism.

The CDR3 region has the DNA TGTGCCAGCAGTTTACCAGGACAGGGGGGGAATGAGCAGTTCTTC. It encodes CASSLPGQGGNEQFF. The rearrangement joins TRBV28 to TRBJ2-1; 10 nucleotides line up with TRBD1. Germline V gene data show CDR1 as MDHEN and CDR2 as SYDVKM. Trimming took 2 bases from V and 7 from J; bases not matched to a gene: 5. This CDR3 has 15 residues.